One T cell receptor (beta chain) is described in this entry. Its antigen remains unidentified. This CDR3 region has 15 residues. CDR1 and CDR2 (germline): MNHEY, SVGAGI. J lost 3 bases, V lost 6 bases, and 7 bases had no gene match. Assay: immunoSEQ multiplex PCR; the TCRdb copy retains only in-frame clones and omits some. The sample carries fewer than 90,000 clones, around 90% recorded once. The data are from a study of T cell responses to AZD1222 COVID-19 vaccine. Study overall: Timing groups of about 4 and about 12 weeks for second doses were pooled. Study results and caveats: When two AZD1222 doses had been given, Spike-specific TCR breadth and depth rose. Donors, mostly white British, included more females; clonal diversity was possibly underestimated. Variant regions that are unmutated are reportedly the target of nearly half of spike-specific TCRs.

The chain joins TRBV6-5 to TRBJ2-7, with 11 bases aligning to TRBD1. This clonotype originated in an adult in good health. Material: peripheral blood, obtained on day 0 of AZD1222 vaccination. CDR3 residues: CASRAGTGGNYEQYF. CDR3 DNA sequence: TGTGCCAGCAGAGCCGGGACAGGGGGGAACTACGAGCAGTACTTC.